Sequencing of this T cell receptor (beta chain) was carried out in a study of shared clonotypes between healthy human individuals. Study context: Each donor's CD8 memory used one plate, CD8 naive two, each CD4 subset three.

Comments on this clone: As yet, its antigen is unknown. At the DNA level, this CDR3 is encoded by other sequences in the same sample as well.

Clones were read by immunoSEQ multiplex PCR, and TCRdb kept only the in-frame ones, dropping some. The sample holds approximately 1,000,000 clones; 75% to 85% are singletons and the top ten take approximately 0.5%. Whole-study findings and limits: For sorted subsets, rarefaction showed incomplete sequencing despite large depth. Between four donors, naive CD4 clonotypes were shared at a level of approximately 5%. Sampling covered nothing but blood. Tissue TCR repertoires likely differ from those found in blood.

V was clipped by 5 bases and J by 3 bases; unmatched bases: 1. The CDR3 contains 12 residues. Germline CDR1 GTSNPN, CDR2 SVGIG (reference sequence). The chain links TRBV30 to TRBJ2-1, with TRBD1 matching 7 bases. The sample comprised memory CD4+ T cells from PBMCs. The subset was: CD45RA-negative fraction. The sequence came from a man aged 18 to 29 in good health. Some clones in this sample may be carry-over from other donors' samples. CDR3 sequence (DNA): TGTGCCTGGGGGGACAGCTACAATGAGCAGTTCTTC. Translated: CAWGDSYNEQFF.